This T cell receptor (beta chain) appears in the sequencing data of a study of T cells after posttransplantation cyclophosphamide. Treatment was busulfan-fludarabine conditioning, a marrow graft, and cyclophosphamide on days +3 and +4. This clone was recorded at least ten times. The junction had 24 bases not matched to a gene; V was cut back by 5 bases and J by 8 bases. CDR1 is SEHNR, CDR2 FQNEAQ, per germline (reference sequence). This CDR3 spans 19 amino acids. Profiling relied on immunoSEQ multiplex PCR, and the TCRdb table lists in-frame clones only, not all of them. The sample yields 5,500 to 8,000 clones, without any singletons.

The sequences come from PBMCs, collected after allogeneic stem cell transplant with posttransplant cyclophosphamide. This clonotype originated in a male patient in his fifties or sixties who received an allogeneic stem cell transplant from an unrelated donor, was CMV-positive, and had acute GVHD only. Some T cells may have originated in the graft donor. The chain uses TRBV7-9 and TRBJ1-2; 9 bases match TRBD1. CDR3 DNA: TGTGCCAGCAGCCAAACCTACCACGCACAGGGGGCTGATGGGTTAGGCTACACCTTC. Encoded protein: CASSQTYHAQGADGLGYTF.